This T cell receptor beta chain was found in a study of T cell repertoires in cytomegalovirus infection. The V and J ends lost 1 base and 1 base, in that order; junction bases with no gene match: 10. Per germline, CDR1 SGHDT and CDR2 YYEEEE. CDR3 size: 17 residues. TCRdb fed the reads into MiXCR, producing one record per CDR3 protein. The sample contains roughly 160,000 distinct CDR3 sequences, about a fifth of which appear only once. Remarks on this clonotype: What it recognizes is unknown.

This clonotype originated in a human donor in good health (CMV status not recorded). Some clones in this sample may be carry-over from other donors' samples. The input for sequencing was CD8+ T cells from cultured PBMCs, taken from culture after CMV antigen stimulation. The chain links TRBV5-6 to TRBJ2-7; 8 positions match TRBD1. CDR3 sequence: CASSLRGQGMRSYEQYF. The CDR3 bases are TGTGCCAGCAGCTTGAGAGGACAGGGTATGAGGTCCTACGAGCAGTACTTC. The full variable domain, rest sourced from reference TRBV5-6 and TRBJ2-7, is DAGVTQSPTHLIKTRGQQVTLRCSPKSGHDTVSWYQQALGQGPQFIFQYYEEEERQRGNFPDRFSGHQFPNYSSELNVNALLLGDSALYLCASSLRGQGMRSYEQYFGPGTRLTVT.